This section outlines one T cell receptor beta chain sequence together with its context. These data belong to a study of blood T cell repertoires in COVID-19. Whole-study context: Nucleic acid was either cDNA or gDNA, and it came from T cells, B-cell-depleted T cells, or PBMCs.

The CDR3 runs to 14 residues. Germline V lookup: CDR1 LGHDT, CDR2 YNNKEL (reference sequence). V was pared by 2 bases and J by 8 bases, with 8 bases of the junction left unmatched. Per the original methods: Counts of nucleated cells, estimated from reference gene primer amplification, were obtained. Assay used: immunoSEQ multiplex PCR; TCRdb lists only in-frame clones, some missing. V, J and clone size reflect that table, while D and trimming were determined from the DNA. The data show about 190,000 clones, 90% seen once. This chain joins TRBV3-1 (or the pseudogene TRBV3-2) and TRBJ1-2, with 7 bases that match TRBD1. Sequenced input: peripheral blood. The sequence was collected from a man aged 45-65 years with acute or convalescent COVID-19. The DNA of the CDR3 is TGTGCCAGCAGCCAACGGGACAGAGGGTTCGGCTACACCTTC. Amino acids: CASSQRDRGFGYTF.